A selection of T cell receptor beta chains follows, all from one sample in a study of CD8 T cells in Susac syndrome. TCRdb independently ran MiXCR on the immunoSEQ multiplex PCR reads; one entry per CDR3 protein. The table includes fewer than 350,000 distinct CDR3 sequences, about 89% detected once. Sequenced sample: CD8+ T cells from PBMCs. The receptors were gathered from a human donor with multiple sclerosis. Each CDR3 is given with its conserved first and last residue. Each record gives: clone size, D gene, J gene, V gene, CDR3 length, CDR3 DNA, CDR3 protein. A D gene is named only where the DNA matches it firmly. Expanded clones are given a class, and other clones once, few, many or no size at all.

NA,NA,TRBJ1-1,TRBV19,12,TGTGCCACCCATAGAGGGTACACTGAAGCTTTCTTT,CATHRGYTEAFF
NA,TRBD2,TRBJ2-1,TRBV6-4,16,TGTGCCAGCAGTGACTCGGCTAGCGGGGGGAACAATGAGCAGTTCTTC,CASSDSASGGNNEQFF
NA,NA,TRBJ2-7,TRBV7-6,15,TGTGCCAGCAGCTCCCCCTCATCCTATTCCCCCGAGCAGTACTTC,CASSSPSSYSPEQYF
few,NA,TRBJ2-7,TRBV27,12,TGTGCCAGCAGTTTACCAGGCTACGAGCAGTACTTC,CASSLPGYEQYF
NA,NA,TRBJ2-3,TRBV27,14,TGTGCCAGCAGTGTTATGGATAGCACAGATACGCAGTATTTT,CASSVMDSTDTQYF
NA,NA,TRBJ2-1,TRBV4-3,15,TGCGCCAGCAGCCAAGATCAAGGTTCCTACAATGAGCAGTTCTTC,CASSQDQGSYNEQFF
NA,TRBD2,TRBJ2-3,TRBV9,16,TGTGCCAGCAGCGCAAACCAAGCTAGCGGGATGGATACGCAGTATTTT,CASSANQASGMDTQYF
NA,NA,TRBJ2-7,TRBV28,18,TGTGCCAGCAGTTTACGGACGGGGTTCAGTTGGGTTCCCGACGAGCAGTACTTC,CASSLRTGFSWVPDEQYF
NA,TRBD1,TRBJ2-1,TRBV4-3,15,TGCGCCAGCAGCCAAGATCGGACAGGATACAATGAGCAGTTCTTC,CASSQDRTGYNEQFF
NA,TRBD2,TRBJ2-1,TRBV27,15,TGTGCCAGCAGTTTATGGAGCGGGACCTACAATGAGCAGTTCTTC,CASSLWSGTYNEQFF
NA,NA,TRBJ1-2,TRBV29-1,17,TGCAGCGTTGAAGACGGGGGGCTTGGTGGGAGGAACTATGGCTACACCTTC,CSVEDGGLGGRNYGYTF
NA,TRBD2,TRBJ2-7,TRBV20-1,16,TGCAGTGCTACTAGGGCCCAGACTAGCGGTACCTACGAGCAGTACTTC,CSATRAQTSGTYEQYF
NA,NA,TRBJ2-3,TRBV28,16,TGTGCCAGCAGTTACCCCCCGGGTGGGCGGACAGATACGCAGTATTTT,CASSYPPGGRTDTQYF
NA,NA,TRBJ1-1,TRBV24-1,13,TGTGCCACCAGCTGGGGGAGGAACACTGAAGCTTTCTTT,CATSWGRNTEAFF
NA,TRBD1,TRBJ1-1,TRBV18,18,TGTGCCAGCTCATCGACAGGGTCGGCGGCTTTCCTGAACACTGAAGCTTTCTTT,CASSSTGSAAFLNTEAFF
NA,NA,TRBJ1-5,TRBV6-1,15,TGTGCCAGCAGTGAAGCCGAAGGGGCCAATCAGCCCCAGCATTTT,CASSEAEGANQPQHF
NA,TRBD2,TRBJ2-3,TRBV12-3/TRBV12-4,18,TGTGCCAGCAGTTTGTTTCGACTAGCGGGAGGAGGGACAGATACGCAGTATTTT,CASSLFRLAGGGTDTQYF
NA,NA,TRBJ1-5,TRBV6-5,18,TGTGCCAGCAGTTACCATCGTCAGCAGGCAGGGCGGAATCAGCCCCAGCATTTT,CASSYHRQQAGRNQPQHF
NA,NA,TRBJ2-7,TRBV19,15,TGTGCCAGTAGTATAGGGGCCGGGACAAACTACGAGCAGTACTTC,CASSIGAGTNYEQYF
NA,NA,TRBJ1-5,TRBV5-8,15,TGTGCCAGCAGCTTGGGGGTGGGTCGCGCTCAGCCCCAGCATTTT,CASSLGVGRAQPQHF
NA,NA,TRBJ2-1,TRBV30,16,TGTGCCTGGAGTGGGGGTTTAGCGGAATCCTACAATGAGCAGTTCTTC,CAWSGGLAESYNEQFF
once,TRBD2,TRBJ2-1,TRBV15,15,TGTGCCACCAGCAGGAGAGCGGGAGAACCCAATGAGCAGTTCTTC,CATSRRAGEPNEQFF
NA,TRBD1,TRBJ1-1,TRBV12-3/TRBV12-4,14,TGTGCCAGCAGAAAATGGGGACAGGGCCCTGAAGCTTTCTTT,CASRKWGQGPEAFF
NA,NA,TRBJ1-6,TRBV7-2,14,TGTGCCAGCAGCTTACCGACCGGGGGGTCACCCCTCCACTTT,CASSLPTGGSPLHF
NA,TRBD1,TRBJ2-3,TRBV6-1,17,TGTGCCAGCAGTGCCAGGGGACAGGGCATTAGTACAGATACGCAGTATTTT,CASSARGQGISTDTQYF